The 23 T cell receptor beta chains in this list originate from one sample, sequenced in a study of human versus mouse CDR3 diversity and MHC coevolution. The data were produced by immunoSEQ multiplex PCR, yet TCRdb's version contains in-frame clones alone and is incomplete. The sample shows 60,000 to 95,000 clones, around 90% of them seen only once. Source material: naive CD4+ T cells from blood. Described subset: CD45RO-negative CD62L-positive naive CD4 T cells. Receptor source: a person aged 30-70 years in good health.

The count of this clone is one. This chain links TRBV20-1 with TRBJ1-1; D uncertain. The germline V gene encodes CDR1 DFQATT and CDR2 SNEGSKA (reference sequence). The CDR3 is 11 residues long. The V end lost 3 bases, the J end lost 6 bases, and 8 bases lay between the germline ends. The CDR3 loop is CSARYRAEAFF. The CDR3 DNA reads as TGCAGTGCTAGGTACCGGGCTGAAGCTTTCTTT.

The gene calls are TRBV10-2 and TRBJ1-1; D perhaps matches TRBD1 (5 bases). From germline, CDR1 is WSHSY and CDR2 SAAADI. CDR3 size: 14 residues. Trimming cost V 5 bases and J 0 bases, with 10 bases left between them. The CDR3 sequence is CASSRQTMNTEAFF. CDR3 coding DNA: TGCGCCAGCAGTCGACAGACAATGAACACTGAAGCTTTCTTT.

There are a few counts of this clone. The V call is TRBV4-2, the J call TRBJ2-2; the D gene is possibly TRBD2 (6 bases). Germline lookup yields CDR1 LGHNA and CDR2 YNFKEQ. This CDR3 has 15 amino acids. V lost 10 bases to trimming and J lost 0 bases, with 15 bases between them. For the CDR3, the DNA is TGTGCCAAACGGGGAGGCGGGACGAACACCGGGGAGCTGTTTTTT. Its protein is CAKRGGGTNTGELFF.

The chain carries TRBV30 and TRBJ1-2; no clear D. CDR1 and CDR2 (germline): GTSNPN, SVGIG (reference sequence). V was shortened by 2 bases and J by 8 bases, with 9 bases between the two germline ends. The CDR3 has 11 residues. The CDR3 DNA reads TGTGCCTGGAGTTTAGGAGGAGGCTACACCTTC. It translates to CAWSLGGGYTF.

This clone was seen once. This chain uses TRBV6-5 with TRBJ2-7; D might be TRBD1 (5 bases). Per germline, CDR1 MNHEY and CDR2 SVGAGI. This CDR3 has 12 amino acids. V lost 7 bases and J 4 bases, leaving 11 bases between the germline ends. This CDR3 reads CASKGRDYEQYF. The CDR3, as DNA: TGTGCCAGCAAGGGCAGGGATTACGAGCAGTACTTC.

Written as DNA, the CDR3 is TGTGCCAGCAGTGTCCAAATGAGCTCCTACAATGAGCAGTTCTTC. Its translation: CASSVQMSSYNEQFF. The V call is TRBV6-5, the J call TRBJ2-1; D unclear. The length of the CDR3 is 15 residues. Trimming removed 5 bases from V and 0 bases from J, with 11 bases in between. Germline V gene lookup returns CDR1 MNHEY and CDR2 SVGAGI.

The J gene is TRBJ1-1, the V gene TRBV5-4, with D uncertain. The CDR3 consists of 14 residues. Germline V gene sequence: CDR1 SGHNT, CDR2 YYREEE (reference sequence). V was trimmed by 0 bases and J by 1 base, leaving 7 bases between them. CDR3 region: CASSLGQKNTEAFF. The DNA for the CDR3 is TGTGCCAGCAGCTTGGGTCAGAAGAACACTGAAGCTTTCTTT.

The rearrangement links TRBV28 to TRBJ2-7; 7 nucleotides agree with TRBD1. CDR3 size: 15 residues. Trimming cost V 7 bases and J 0 bases; bases outside gene matches: 9. CDR1 and CDR2 (germline): MDHEN, SYDVKM. This CDR3 is CASTLRGDSSYEQYF. In DNA form, the CDR3 reads TGTGCCAGCACCCTGCGAGGGGACAGCTCCTACGAGCAGTACTTC.

The chain combines TRBV6-1 with TRBJ1-4, with 9 bases that match TRBD1. Germline values: CDR1 MNHNS, CDR2 SASEGT. V shed 6 bases, J shed 4 bases, and the junction held 6 bases outside the gene matches. This CDR3 comprises 15 residues. The CDR3: CASRSRTGVNEKLFF. As DNA, the CDR3 is TGTGCCAGCAGGTCCCGGACAGGGGTTAATGAAAAACTGTTTTTT.

The V gene is TRBV30, the J gene TRBJ1-1; 10 bases map to TRBD1. CDR1 is GTSNPN, CDR2 SVGIG, per germline (reference sequence). The V and J ends lost 3 bases and 10 bases, in that order; junction bases with no gene match: 8. CDR3 length equals 13 residues. The CDR3 sequence is CAWSTDRGLRAFF. CDR3 in DNA: TGTGCCTGGAGCACAGACAGGGGGCTGAGAGCTTTCTTT.

This clone has a single count. V is TRBV6-5 and J is TRBJ2-2; D is perhaps TRBD2 (6 bases). Germline CDR1 MNHEY, CDR2 SVGAGI. The CDR3 spans 16 residues. V dropped 3 bases and J dropped 7 bases, with 18 bases sitting between them. The CDR3 protein is CASSYTGREPNGELFF. The CDR3 DNA is TGTGCCAGCAGTTATACGGGTCGGGAGCCCAACGGGGAGCTGTTTTTT.

J is TRBJ1-1 and V is TRBV27, with D hard to call. The V gene lost 4 bases and the J gene lost 3 bases, with 15 bases spanning the gap. This CDR3 is 15 amino acids long. Per germline, CDR1 MNHEY and CDR2 SMNVEV (reference sequence). As DNA, the CDR3 is TGTGCCAGCAGTTATGGGTCCCCCGGGTACACTGAAGCTTTCTTT. Translated, it gives CASSYGSPGYTEAFF.

The chain uses TRBV7-2 and TRBJ2-5, with D possibly matching TRBD1 (7 bases). Germline V gene sequence: CDR1 SGHTA, CDR2 FQGNSA. V lost 7 bases and J lost 5, with 20 bases in between. The CDR3 consists of 15 residues. CDR3 bases: TGTGCCAGCACCGACCGAGGAGGGGGCAAGGAGACCCAGTACTTC. This sequence encodes CASTDRGGGKETQYF.

The rearrangement joins TRBV7-9 to TRBJ1-1; D remains ambiguous. Germline V gene sequence: CDR1 SEHNR, CDR2 FQNEAQ (reference sequence). V was shortened by 3 bases and J by 0 bases, with 2 bases between the two germline ends. The CDR3 spans 12 residues. The CDR3 region is CASSFMNTEAFF. In nucleotides, the CDR3 is TGTGCCAGCAGCTTCATGAACACTGAAGCTTTCTTT.

This chain uses TRBV5-1 with TRBJ1-2, with D uncertain. Between the trimmed V and J ends, which lost 3 bases and 7 bases, there was a span of 13 bases. CDR1 SGHRS and CDR2 YFSETQ come from the germline V gene. The CDR3 consists of 13 residues. The CDR3 reads CASSSGPGGGYTF. The CDR3 nucleotides read TGCGCCAGCAGCTCCGGGCCCGGAGGTGGCTACACCTTC.

This clone was found once. The V gene is TRBV4-1, the J gene TRBJ2-2, with D unclear. The CDR3 consists of 12 residues. V lost 0 bases, J lost 11 bases, and 7 bases lay in between. The germline gives CDR1 MGHRA, CDR2 YSYEKL. The CDR3 bases are TGCGCCAGCAGCCAAGATTCCCCTGAGCTGTTTTTT. It yields the protein CASSQDSPELFF.

As DNA, the CDR3 is TGTGCCAGCAGCCGGCGGTGGGCCTACAATGAGCAGTTCTTC. It specifies CASSRRWAYNEQFF. This chain uses TRBV6-7 with TRBJ2-1; D gene ambiguous. TRBV6-7 is an ORF for which the function is uncertain. V lost 6 bases to trimming and J lost 2 bases, with 11 bases between them. The CDR3 has 14 amino acids.

The chain joins TRBV19 to TRBJ2-1; TRBD2 aligns across 14 bases. V was clipped by 6 bases and J by 7 bases; unmatched bases: 5. Germline CDR1 and CDR2: LNHDA and SQIVND (reference sequence). The CDR3 spans 15 residues. Written as DNA, the CDR3 is TGTGCCAGTAGGCCTGGGACTAGCGGGAGTAATGAGCAGTTCTTC. Encoded protein: CASRPGTSGSNEQFF.

The rearrangement uses TRBV7-9 and TRBJ2-5; TRBD2 is a possible D gene (6 bases). Matching the DNA end better, TRBJ2-7 makes the J call doubtful. The CDR3 runs 16 residues. Germline lookup yields CDR1 SEHNR and CDR2 FQNEAQ (reference sequence). The CDR3 DNA reads as TGTGCCAGCAGCTTAGGACCGGGACTGGTGATATACGAGCAGTACTTC. Its protein product is CASSLGPGLVIYEQYF.

The chain links TRBV5-5 to TRBJ1-2; TRBD1 matches at 12 bases. Germline CDR1 reads SGHKS; CDR2 reads YYEKEE (reference sequence). The CDR3 contains 16 residues. The V gene end was trimmed by 2 bases and the J gene end by 5 bases; junction bases not matched to a gene: 7. The CDR3 nucleotides are TGTGCCAGCAGCTTCACTCCGGGACAGGGGGCTTATGGCTACACCTTC. It is translated as CASSFTPGQGAYGYTF.

The chain couples TRBV7-9 to TRBJ2-1; D is perhaps TRBD1 (5 bases). This CDR3 has 14 amino acids. V was shortened by 3 bases and J by 4 bases, with 10 bases between the two germline ends. The V gene's germline CDR1 is SEHNR and CDR2 FQNEAQ (reference sequence). The CDR3 protein is CASSLTVTYNEQFF. As DNA, the CDR3 is TGTGCCAGCAGCTTGACAGTCACATACAATGAGCAGTTCTTC.

The chain recombines TRBV30 with TRBJ2-5; no clear D gene. Germline V gene lookup returns CDR1 GTSNPN and CDR2 SVGIG (reference sequence). This CDR3 is 12 amino acids long. The ends were cut back, 3 bases at V and 0 bases at J, with 5 bases in the middle. CDR3 nucleotide sequence: TGTGCCTGGAGCGCGTACCAAGAGACCCAGTACTTC. Translating it yields CAWSAYQETQYF.

This clone appeared a single time. The chain combines TRBV30 with TRBJ2-1, with 10 bases lining up with TRBD2. After removal of 3 bases from V and 0 bases from J, the junction contained 17 bases not matched to a gene. The CDR3 contains 20 residues. Germline CDR1 and CDR2: GTSNPN and SVGIG (reference sequence). CDR3 nucleotides: TGTGCCTGGAGGGGAAGGAGCGAGCGGGAGGGCCTACGCTCCTACAATGAGCAGTTCTTC. This gives the protein CAWRGRSEREGLRSYNEQFF.